Below are 30 T cell receptor beta chains sequenced from a single sample in a study of Tregs in tolerant kidney transplant recipients. The protocol was immunoSEQ multiplex PCR, while the TCRdb copy is restricted to in-frame clones and leaves out a portion. Of under 95,000 clones in the sample, more than 85% were seen once. This specimen consisted of Tregs from blood, obtained before the transplant. The receptors shown here come from a human donor who received a combined kidney and bone marrow transplant.

The rearrangement links TRBV11-1 to TRBJ2-3, with TRBD1 identical over 7 bases. Germline-derived CDR1 and CDR2 are SGHAT and FQDESV (reference sequence). With V trimmed by 2 bases and J by 10 bases, 3 bases remained unmatched. The CDR3 is 12 residues long. This CDR3 is CASSLQDRAQYF. The CDR3 DNA reads as TGTGCCAGCAGCTTACAAGACAGGGCGCAGTATTTT.

The gene calls are TRBV6-5 and TRBJ2-2; tentatively, D is TRBD1 (6 bases). The CDR3 length is 13 residues. Per germline, CDR1 MNHEY and CDR2 SVGAGI. V was pared by 7 bases and J by 4 bases, with 10 bases between. CDR3: CASNNRVTGELFF. The DNA for the CDR3 is TGTGCCAGCAACAACAGGGTCACCGGGGAGCTGTTTTTT.

V and J are TRBV6-1 and TRBJ2-2; possibly TRBD2 for D (7 bases). The CDR3 is 19 residues long. Germline-derived CDR1 and CDR2 are MNHNS and SASEGT. Trimming stripped 3 bases from V and 2 bases from J, with 22 bases between. In DNA form, the CDR3 reads TGTGCCAGCAGTGACGACCGGACGGGGAGGGGGGCCAACACCGGGGAGCTGTTTTTT. This gives the protein CASSDDRTGRGANTGELFF.

The chain links TRBV6-5 to TRBJ2-7; 12 bases fit TRBD2. Germline CDR1 is MNHEY and CDR2 is SVGAGI. The CDR3 runs to 14 residues. V gave up 7 bases and J gave up 3 bases; unmatched junction bases: 4. CDR3 loop: CASNPTSGSYEQYF. The CDR3 DNA is TGTGCCAGCAATCCGACTAGCGGGAGCTACGAGCAGTACTTC.

This chain uses TRBV7-2 with TRBJ1-1; 7 bases agree with TRBD1. The CDR3 runs to 16 residues. The ends lost 5 bases at V and 1 base at J; junction bases unmatched: 10. CDR1 is SGHTA, CDR2 FQGNSA, per germline. As DNA, the CDR3 is TGTGCCAGCAGCCCCCAGGGGGGGCGTCAGAACACTGAAGCTTTCTTT. Its protein product is CASSPQGGRQNTEAFF.

V usage is TRBV19 and J usage is TRBJ2-7, with TRBD2 matching 8 bases. The CDR3 loop spans 14 amino acids. In germline, CDR1 is LNHDA, CDR2 SQIVND (reference sequence). V lost 3 bases and J lost 7; bases outside the gene matches: 8. Written as DNA, the CDR3 is TGTGCCAGTAGTATCGGGACTAGAACCGCTGAGCAGTACTTC. This translates into CASSIGTRTAEQYF.

In DNA form, the CDR3 reads TGTGCCAGCAGTGTCGACCTCCCCGGACTCCAATCCGACAATGAGCAGTTCTTC. The encoded protein is CASSVDLPGLQSDNEQFF. The rearrangement links TRBV2 to TRBJ2-1, with a tentative D call TRBD2 (5 bases). CDR3 size: 18 residues. Trimming pared 4 bases from V and 5 bases from J, leaving 24 bases between. Germline lookup yields CDR1 SNHLY and CDR2 FYNNEI.

The rearrangement links TRBV5-1 to TRBJ1-4; D unresolved. V lost 0 bases and J 8 bases, leaving 11 bases between the germline ends. This CDR3 contains 14 residues. Germline V gene lookup returns CDR1 SGHRS and CDR2 YFSETQ. CDR3 sequence (DNA): TGCGCCAGCAGCTTGGCCCCACCCGGGGAAAAACTGTTTTTT. It translates to CASSLAPPGEKLFF.

The chain employs TRBV2 and TRBJ1-2; D unclear. The CDR3 is made up of 17 amino acids. Trimming removed 0 bases from V and 0 bases from J, with 14 bases in between. Germline V gives CDR1 SNHLY, CDR2 FYNNEI. The CDR3 here is CASSEAGGGGPNYGYTF. CDR3 bases: TGTGCCAGCAGTGAAGCGGGAGGAGGTGGGCCTAACTATGGCTACACCTTC.

The chain combines TRBV11-2 with TRBJ1-1; 10 bases line up with TRBD1. Germline V gene lookup returns CDR1 SGHAT and CDR2 FQNNGV. The CDR3 has 14 residues. V lost 5 bases and J lost 5; bases outside the gene matches: 5. The CDR3 DNA is TGTGCCAGCAGCCCGACAGGGGGCGGGACTGAAGCTTTCTTT. It translates to CASSPTGGGTEAFF.

The chain uses TRBV7-2 and TRBJ2-5, with D tentatively TRBD1 (6 bases). This CDR3 has 13 amino acids. Germline lookup yields CDR1 SGHTA and CDR2 FQGNSA. Trimming took 5 bases from V and 4 from J, leaving 11 bases between them. As DNA, the CDR3 is TGTGCCAGCAGCCAGGGGCTGGGAGAGACCCAGTACTTC. As protein: CASSQGLGETQYF. The full variable domain, rest sourced from reference TRBV7-2 and TRBJ2-5, is GAGVSQSPSNKVTEKGKDVELRCDPISGHTALYWYRQSLGQGLEFLIYFQGNSAPDKSGLPSDRFSAERTGGSVSTLTIQRTQQEDSAVYLCASSQGLGETQYFGPGTRLLVL.

The chain employs TRBV27 and TRBJ2-1; the match to TRBD2 covers 11 bases. The CDR3 has 17 amino acids. CDR1 and CDR2 (germline): MNHEY, SMNVEV (reference sequence). J was trimmed by 8 bases and V by 4 bases; bases with no gene match: 13. In DNA, the CDR3 is TGTGCCAGCAGTTCCGCCCTTAGGACTAGCGGGTTCGATGAGCAGTTCTTC. Its protein product is CASSSALRTSGFDEQFF.

This clone was picked up one time. The chain is built from TRBV7-3 and TRBJ2-7; 9 bases are a match to TRBD1. Germline V gives CDR1 SGHTA, CDR2 FQGTGA. The length of the CDR3 is 14 residues. The J segment lost 6 bases and the V segment lost 2 bases, leaving 5 bases of the junction unmatched. This CDR3 is CASSLSGTGSEQYF. The CDR3, as DNA: TGTGCCAGCAGCTTATCGGGGACAGGGTCCGAGCAGTACTTC.

A word on this clone: In the same sample, other DNA sequences code for this CDR3. The rearrangement uses TRBV29-1 and TRBJ2-7; a possible D gene is TRBD1 (5 bases). The CDR3 is 12 residues long. Trimming shortened V by 4 bases and J by 6 bases, and 13 bases separated the two germline ends. Germline CDR1 reads SQVTM; CDR2 reads ANQGSEA. The CDR3 protein is CSVGPWGSEQYF. The CDR3 DNA reads TGCAGCGTTGGGCCCTGGGGCTCCGAGCAGTACTTC.

The chain couples TRBV28 to TRBJ2-3; 7 nucleotides line up with TRBD2. The CDR3 has 15 amino acids. V lost 2 bases, J lost 4 bases, and 6 bases stayed unmatched. Germline-derived CDR1 and CDR2 are MDHEN and SYDVKM. The CDR3 is CASSLAGASADTQYF. In DNA form, the CDR3 reads TGTGCCAGCAGTTTAGCGGGAGCGTCGGCAGATACGCAGTATTTT.

The chain links TRBV29-1 to TRBJ2-1; tentatively, D is TRBD1 (5 bases). The CDR3 covers 14 residues. CDR1 and CDR2 (germline): SQVTM, ANQGSEA. V was shortened by 7 bases and J by 2 bases, with 15 bases between the two germline ends. The CDR3 nucleotides read TGCAGCGGAACGGACACCTATACCTACAATGAGCAGTTCTTC. Its translation: CSGTDTYTYNEQFF.

The V gene is TRBV18, the J gene TRBJ2-2; D is unresolved. The CDR3 contains 13 residues. Germline V lookup: CDR1 KGHSH, CDR2 LQKENI. V shed 1 base and J shed 1 base, with 1 base lying between them. In nucleotides, the CDR3 is TGTGCCAGCTCACCACAGAACACCGGGGAGCTGTTTTTT. It is translated as CASSPQNTGELFF.

This chain uses TRBV7-2 with TRBJ2-7; 8 bases agree with TRBD1. The germline CDR1 and CDR2 sequences are SGHTA and FQGNSA. This CDR3 has 17 residues. V lost 3 bases to trimming and J lost 0 bases; unmatched junction nucleotides: 10. CDR3 protein: CASSLGPRTGNSYEQYF. The DNA of the CDR3 is TGTGCCAGCAGCTTGGGCCCCAGGACAGGGAACTCCTACGAGCAGTACTTC.

In the case of this clone: Other DNA sequences in this sample translate to the same CDR3. The V call is TRBV19, the J call TRBJ2-2, with D maybe TRBD2 (5 bases). Trimming stripped 3 bases from V and 5 bases from J, with 10 bases between. Germline-derived CDR1 and CDR2 are LNHDA and SQIVND (reference sequence). CDR3 size: 14 residues. The CDR3 coding sequence is TGTGCCAGTAGTATCGCGGGCGGGACCGGGGAGCTGTTTTTT. This gives the protein CASSIAGGTGELFF. The full variable domain, with the rest looked up from reference TRBV19 and TRBJ2-2, is DGGITQSPKYLFRKEGQNVTLSCEQNLNHDAMYWYRQDPGQGLRLIYYSQIVNDFQKGDIAEGYSVSREKKESFPLTVTSAQKNPTAFYLCASSIAGGTGELFFGEGSRLTVL.

J is TRBJ1-5 and V is TRBV6-1, with D possibly being TRBD1 (6 bases). Germline assignment: CDR1 MNHNS and CDR2 SASEGT. V lost 6 bases and J 6 bases, leaving 18 bases between the germline ends. CDR3 size: 15 residues. As DNA, the CDR3 is TGTGCCAGCAGCCACTCGGGGGCGAGTATTCAGCCCCAGCATTTT. It translates to CASSHSGASIQPQHF.

The chain carries TRBV9 and TRBJ2-5, with D possibly being TRBD1 (5 bases). Germline V gene sequence: CDR1 SGDLS, CDR2 YYNGEE. The CDR3 covers 17 residues. With 0 bases removed from V and 5 bases from J, the gap between germline ends came to 20 bases. The CDR3 nucleotides read TGTGCCAGCAGCGTAGGTACCGGGCAGGGCCTTAGGGAGACCCAGTACTTC. Protein: CASSVGTGQGLRETQYF.

This rearrangement joins TRBV30 to TRBJ1-2; D possibly corresponds to TRBD1 (6 bases). Looked up from germline, CDR1 is GTSNPN and CDR2 is SVGIG (reference sequence). The CDR3 spans 14 residues. The V gene lost 6 bases and the J gene lost 4 bases, with 18 bases spanning the gap. DNA for the CDR3: TGTGCCTGTCCGGGTCGGGGGGCAAGCTATGGCTACACCTTC. Residues: CACPGRGASYGYTF.

The V gene is TRBV19, the J gene TRBJ1-2, with a weak D call TRBD1 (5 bases). Trimming removed 6 bases at V and 8 bases at J, with 13 bases between. This CDR3 has 12 amino acids. Germline V CDR1 and CDR2: LNHDA, SQIVND (reference sequence). Written as DNA, the CDR3 is TGTGCCAGTAGGTCGTCGGGGGGAGGCTACACCTTC. Translated, it gives CASRSSGGGYTF.

This clone was seen a handful of times. The rearrangement joins TRBV15 to TRBJ2-3; the D gene is possibly TRBD2 (5 bases). V lost 0 bases and J 0 bases, leaving 13 bases between the germline ends. Germline V lookup: CDR1 LNHNV, CDR2 YYDKDF (reference sequence). CDR3 size: 17 residues. For the CDR3, the DNA is TGTGCCACCAGCAGAGAGTCCCTAGCAGAAAGCACAGATACGCAGTATTTT. The encoded protein is CATSRESLAESTDTQYF.

The rearrangement links TRBV27 to TRBJ2-3, with 12 nucleotides matching TRBD2. Germline values: CDR1 MNHEY, CDR2 SMNVEV (reference sequence). With 4 bases clipped from V and 2 bases from J, the junction kept 4 bases outside the gene matches. This CDR3 is 16 amino acids long. This CDR3 is CASSWRTSGVTDTQYF. The CDR3 nucleotides are TGTGCCAGCAGTTGGAGGACTAGCGGGGTCACAGATACGCAGTATTTT.

J is TRBJ1-2 and V is TRBV6-1; D is unresolved. Germline CDR1 reads MNHNS; CDR2 reads SASEGT. The CDR3 runs 14 residues. Trimming pared 1 base from V and 7 bases from J, leaving 13 bases between. The CDR3 nucleotides are TGTGCCAGCAGTGAAGTCCGGGATTTGAGTGGCTACACCTTC. Its translation is CASSEVRDLSGYTF.

This rearrangement joins TRBV2 to TRBJ2-7, with D perhaps TRBD1 (6 bases). The germline CDR1 and CDR2 sequences are SNHLY and FYNNEI. The V end lost 4 bases, the J end lost 6 bases, and 10 bases lay between the germline ends. This CDR3 region has 12 residues. DNA for the CDR3: TGTGCCAGCAGTGTAGTAGGGGGCGAGCAGTACTTC. Protein: CASSVVGGEQYF.

The genes are TRBV6-5 and TRBJ2-3, with a weak D call TRBD1 (6 bases). The CDR3 has 12 amino acids. The germline V and J ends were trimmed by 6 bases and 4 bases, with 8 bases remaining between them. Germline-derived CDR1 and CDR2 are MNHEY and SVGAGI. In nucleotides, the CDR3 is TGTGCCAGCAGCAGGGGTGCAGATACGCAGTATTTT. Encoded protein: CASSRGADTQYF.

The rearrangement links TRBV15 to TRBJ1-2; D gene ambiguous. Trimming shortened V by 0 bases and J by 7 bases, and 15 bases separated the two germline ends. The CDR3 is 15 amino acids. Germline V gene sequence: CDR1 LNHNV, CDR2 YYDKDF (reference sequence). CDR3 DNA: TGTGCCACCAGCAGAGATCCGAACAGCTGGGCTGGCTACACCTTC. Translated, it gives CATSRDPNSWAGYTF.

The chain employs TRBV5-6 and TRBJ2-3; 9 bases align to TRBD2. The CDR3 contains 15 residues. The germline CDR1 and CDR2 sequences are SGHDT and YYEEEE. V shed 0 bases, J shed 1 base, and the junction held 0 bases outside the gene matches. Here the CDR3 reads CASSLGGRGTDTQYF. The CDR3 nucleotides read TGTGCCAGCAGCTTGGGCGGGAGGGGCACAGATACGCAGTATTTT.